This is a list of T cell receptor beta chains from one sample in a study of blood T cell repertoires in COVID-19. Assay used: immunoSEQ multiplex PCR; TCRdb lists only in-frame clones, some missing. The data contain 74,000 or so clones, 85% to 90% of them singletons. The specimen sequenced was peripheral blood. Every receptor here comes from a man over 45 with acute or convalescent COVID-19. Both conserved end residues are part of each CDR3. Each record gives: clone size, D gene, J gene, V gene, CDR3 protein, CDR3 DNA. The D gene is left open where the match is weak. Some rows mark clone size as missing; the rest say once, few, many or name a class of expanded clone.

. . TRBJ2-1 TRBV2 CASSEWGADEQFF TGTGCCAGCAGTGAATGGGGAGCCGATGAGCAGTTCTTC
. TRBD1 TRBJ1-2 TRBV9 CASSVSEPQTGSNYGYTF TGTGCCAGCAGCGTCTCCGAACCCCAGACAGGGTCTAACTATGGCTACACCTTC
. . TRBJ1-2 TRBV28 CASSLSGGTVYGYTF TGTGCCAGCAGTTTATCCGGCGGGACGGTCTATGGCTACACCTTC
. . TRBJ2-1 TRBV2 CASSRLISGEQFF TGTGCCAGCAGTCGACTGATCTCCGGTGAGCAGTTCTTC
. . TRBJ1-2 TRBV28 CAAREGLYGYTF TGTGCCGCAAGGGAGGGACTCTATGGCTACACCTTC
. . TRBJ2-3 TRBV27 CASSLTTDTQYF TGTGCCAGCAGTCTAACCACAGATACGCAGTATTTT
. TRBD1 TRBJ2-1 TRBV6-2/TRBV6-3 CASSYQQGIDEQFF TGTGCCAGCAGTTACCAACAGGGGATCGATGAGCAGTTCTTC
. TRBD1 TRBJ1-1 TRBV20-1 CSASWTGRWNTEAFF TGCAGTGCTAGTTGGACAGGGCGATGGAACACTGAAGCTTTCTTT
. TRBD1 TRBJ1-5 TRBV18 CASSSDREQPQHF TGTGCCAGCTCTTCGGACAGGGAACAGCCCCAGCATTTT
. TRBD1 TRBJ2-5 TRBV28 CASSRTGGSETQYF TGTGCCAGCAGCAGGACAGGGGGATCGGAGACCCAGTACTTC
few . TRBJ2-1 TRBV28 CASSPRPRDFYSYNEQFF TGTGCCAGCAGTCCCCGCCCCCGGGACTTCTACTCCTACAATGAGCAGTTCTTC
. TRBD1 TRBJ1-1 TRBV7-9 CASSSSGGTGEAFF TGTGCCAGCAGCTCCTCAGGGGGCACGGGTGAAGCTTTCTTT
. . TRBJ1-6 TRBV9 CASRGGGDNSPLHF TGTGCCAGCAGAGGAGGGGGGGATAATTCACCCCTCCACTTT
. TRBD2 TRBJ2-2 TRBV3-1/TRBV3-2 CASSPLAVLNTGELFF TGTGCCAGCAGCCCGCTAGCGGTACTTAACACCGGGGAGCTGTTTTTT
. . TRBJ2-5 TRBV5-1 CASSGRDYQETQYF TGCGCCAGCAGCGGCCGGGACTACCAAGAGACCCAGTACTTC
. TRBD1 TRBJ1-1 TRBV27 CASSLSWQGANTEAFF TGTGCCAGCAGTTTATCGTGGCAGGGGGCGAACACTGAAGCTTTCTTT
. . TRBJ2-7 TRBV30 CAWTRGGYEQYF TGTGCCTGGACAAGAGGGGGTTACGAGCAGTACTTC
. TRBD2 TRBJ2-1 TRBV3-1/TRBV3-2 CASSAPGLAGKLDNEQFF TGTGCCAGCAGCGCGCCCGGACTAGCGGGAAAACTGGACAATGAGCAGTTCTTC
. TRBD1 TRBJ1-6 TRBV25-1 CASSDRTGQGSPLHF TGTGCCAGCAGTGACCGGACAGGGCAGGGTTCACCCCTCCACTTT
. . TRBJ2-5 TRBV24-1 CATSAISASAGETQYF TGTGCCACCAGTGCGATCTCCGCTAGTGCGGGGGAGACCCAGTACTTC
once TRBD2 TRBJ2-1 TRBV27 CASSLVAGVRRNEQFF TGTGCCAGCAGTTTAGTAGCGGGAGTACGGAGGAATGAGCAGTTCTTC
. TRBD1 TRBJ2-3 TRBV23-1 CASRNGDRDQLSTDTQYF TGCGCCAGCAGAAACGGGGACAGGGACCAACTTAGCACAGATACGCAGTATTTT
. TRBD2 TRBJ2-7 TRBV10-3 CAISTSGNYEQYF TGTGCCATCAGTACTAGCGGTAACTACGAGCAGTACTTC
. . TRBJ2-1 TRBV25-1 CASSGFGWELSGNEQFF TGTGCCAGCAGTGGGTTCGGGTGGGAGCTTTCTGGCAATGAGCAGTTCTTC
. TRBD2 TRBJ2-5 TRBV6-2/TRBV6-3 CASSLAGGETQYF TGTGCCAGCAGTCTAGCGGGAGGGGAGACCCAGTACTTC
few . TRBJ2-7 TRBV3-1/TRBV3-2 CASSQSGQVGNEQYF TGTGCCAGCAGCCAATCTGGGCAGGTTGGTAACGAGCAGTACTTC
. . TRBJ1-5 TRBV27 CASSLRWNQPQHF TGTGCCAGCAGTCTACGGTGGAATCAGCCCCAGCATTTT
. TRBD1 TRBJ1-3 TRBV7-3 CASSLDRGDTIYF TGTGCCAGCAGCTTAGACAGGGGTGACACCATATATTTT
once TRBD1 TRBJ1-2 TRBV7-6 CASSSLQGAAYGYTF TGTGCCAGCAGCTCGTTACAGGGGGCGGCCTATGGCTACACCTTC
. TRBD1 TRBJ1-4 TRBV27 CASSPDRDRGREKLFF TGTGCCAGCAGTCCTGATAGGGACAGGGGGCGGGAAAAACTGTTTTTT
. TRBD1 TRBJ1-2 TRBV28 CASSSDRGFYGYTF TGTGCCAGCAGTTCGGACAGGGGTTTTTATGGCTACACCTTC
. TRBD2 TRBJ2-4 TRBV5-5 CASSLSSDLSGMGGNIQYF TGTGCCAGCAGCTTGTCGTCGGACTTAAGCGGGATGGGGGGAAACATTCAGTACTTC
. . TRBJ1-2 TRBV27 CASSFGRSGYGYTF TGTGCCAGCAGTTTCGGCCGGTCGGGCTATGGCTACACCTTC
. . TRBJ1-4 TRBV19 CASRAGPEKLFF TGTGCCAGTAGGGCAGGGCCCGAAAAACTGTTTTTT
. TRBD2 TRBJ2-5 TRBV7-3 CASSAGLAGGGETQYF TGTGCCAGCAGCGCAGGACTAGCGGGAGGTGGCGAGACCCAGTACTTC
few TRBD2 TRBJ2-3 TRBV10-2 CASSDKAGGGEDTQYF TGCGCCAGCAGTGACAAGGCGGGAGGAGGTGAAGATACGCAGTATTTT
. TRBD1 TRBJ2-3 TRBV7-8 CASSSRTGLSTDTQYF TGTGCCAGCAGCTCCCGGACAGGGCTGAGCACAGATACGCAGTATTTT
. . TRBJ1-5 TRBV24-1 CATSDRVDQPQHF TGTGCCACCAGCGACCGGGTCGATCAGCCCCAGCATTTT
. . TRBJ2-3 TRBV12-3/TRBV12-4 CASSYGSAQYF TGTGCCAGCAGTTATGGTAGTGCGCAGTATTTT